Given below is one T cell receptor beta chain in context. These data are taken from a study of blood T cell repertoires in COVID-19. On the study more broadly: T cells, B-cell-depleted T cells, or PBMCs supplied cDNA or gDNA.

Generated by immunoSEQ multiplex PCR, the TCRdb table keeps only in-frame clones and is missing some. The data contain 250,000 to 350,000 clones, roughly 85% of them singletons. Sample: peripheral blood. This TCR came from a woman aged 30 to 39 with active or convalescent COVID-19.

CDR3 sequence reads: CASSPQRLAGYTF. The CDR3 DNA sequence: TGTGCCAGCAGTCCCCAGAGGTTGGCCGGCTACACCTTC. The chain couples TRBV27 to TRBJ1-2; no firm D call. Germline V lookup: CDR1 MNHEY, CDR2 SMNVEV (reference sequence). Between the trimmed V and J ends, which lost 5 bases and 8 bases, there was a span of 15 bases. The CDR3 covers 13 residues.